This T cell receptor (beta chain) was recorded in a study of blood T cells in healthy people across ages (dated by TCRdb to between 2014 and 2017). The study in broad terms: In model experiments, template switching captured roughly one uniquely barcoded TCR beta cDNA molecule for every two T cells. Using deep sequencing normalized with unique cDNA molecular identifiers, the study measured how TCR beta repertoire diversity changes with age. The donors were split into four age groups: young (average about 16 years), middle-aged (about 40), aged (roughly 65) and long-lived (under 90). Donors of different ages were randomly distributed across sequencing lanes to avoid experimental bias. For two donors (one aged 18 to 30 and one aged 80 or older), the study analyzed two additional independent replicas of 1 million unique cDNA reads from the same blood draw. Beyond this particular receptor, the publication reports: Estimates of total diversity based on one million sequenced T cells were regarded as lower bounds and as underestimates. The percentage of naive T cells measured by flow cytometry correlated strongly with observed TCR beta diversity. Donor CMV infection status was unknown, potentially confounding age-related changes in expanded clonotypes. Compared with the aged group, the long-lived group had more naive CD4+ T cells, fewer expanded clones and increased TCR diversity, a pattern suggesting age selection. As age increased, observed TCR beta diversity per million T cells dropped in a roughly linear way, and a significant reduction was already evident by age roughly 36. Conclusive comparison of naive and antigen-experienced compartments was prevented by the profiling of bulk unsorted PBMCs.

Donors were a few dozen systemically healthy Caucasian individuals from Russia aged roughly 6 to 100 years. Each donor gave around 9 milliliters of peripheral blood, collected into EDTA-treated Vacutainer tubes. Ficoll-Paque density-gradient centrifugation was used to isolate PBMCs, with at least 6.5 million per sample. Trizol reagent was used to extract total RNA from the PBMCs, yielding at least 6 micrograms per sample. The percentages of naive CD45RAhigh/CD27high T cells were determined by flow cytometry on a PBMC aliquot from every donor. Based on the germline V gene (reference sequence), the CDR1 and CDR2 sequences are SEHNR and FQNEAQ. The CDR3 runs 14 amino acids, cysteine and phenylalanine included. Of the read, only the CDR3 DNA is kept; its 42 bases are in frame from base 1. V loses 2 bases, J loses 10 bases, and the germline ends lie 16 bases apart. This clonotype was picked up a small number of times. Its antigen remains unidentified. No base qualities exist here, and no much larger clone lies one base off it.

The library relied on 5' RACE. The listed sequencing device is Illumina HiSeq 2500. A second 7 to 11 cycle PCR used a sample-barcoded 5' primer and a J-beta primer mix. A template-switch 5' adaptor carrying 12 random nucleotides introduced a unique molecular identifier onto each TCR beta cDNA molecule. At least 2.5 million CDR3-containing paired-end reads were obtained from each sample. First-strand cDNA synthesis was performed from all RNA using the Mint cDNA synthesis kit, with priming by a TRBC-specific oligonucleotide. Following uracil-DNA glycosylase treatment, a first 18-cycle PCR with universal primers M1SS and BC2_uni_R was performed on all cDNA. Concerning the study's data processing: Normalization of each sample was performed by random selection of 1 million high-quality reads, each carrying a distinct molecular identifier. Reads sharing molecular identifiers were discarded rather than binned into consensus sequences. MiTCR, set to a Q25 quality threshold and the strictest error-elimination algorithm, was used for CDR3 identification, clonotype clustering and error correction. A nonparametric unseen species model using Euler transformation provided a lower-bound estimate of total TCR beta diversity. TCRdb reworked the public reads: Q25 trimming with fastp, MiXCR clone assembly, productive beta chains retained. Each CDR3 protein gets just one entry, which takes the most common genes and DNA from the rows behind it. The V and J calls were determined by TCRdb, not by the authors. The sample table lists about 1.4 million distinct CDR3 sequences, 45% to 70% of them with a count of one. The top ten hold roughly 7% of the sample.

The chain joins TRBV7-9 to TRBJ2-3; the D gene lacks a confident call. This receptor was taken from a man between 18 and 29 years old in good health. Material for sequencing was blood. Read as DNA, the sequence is TGTGCCAGCAGCTTATTGGCAGGACCATATCCGCAGTATTTT. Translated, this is CASSLLAGPYPQYF.